The rows below give T cell receptor beta chains drawn from one sample of a study of human T cells and chemical hapten exposure. MiXCR was run by TCRdb on the RACE reads, yielding one entry per CDR3 protein. The data hold roughly 200,000 distinct CDR3 sequences, with around 23% observed a single time. The material sequenced was whole blood, taken in connection with sensitization to the hapten diphenylcyclopropenone (DPC). All receptors derive from a woman aged 40 to 55 with alopecia areata. Some clones in this sample may be carry-over from other donors' samples. Each CDR3 is given with its conserved first and last residue. Each record gives: V gene, clone size, J gene, D gene, CDR3 DNA, CDR3 protein. D genes are given only for firm matches. Not every row has a clone size; where given, it reads once, few, many or a size class.

v_call: TRBV5-1
clone_size: few
j_call: TRBJ2-7
d_call: -
cdr3_nt: TGCGCCAGCAGCCCAGGGCACCTTGGACAGATTTACGAGCAGTACTTC
cdr3_aa: CASSPGHLGQIYEQYF

v_call: TRBV9
clone_size: -
j_call: TRBJ2-7
d_call: TRBD1
cdr3_nt: TGTGCCAGCAGCGTAGCTGGGACAGGGTCGGGCGAGCAGTACTTC
cdr3_aa: CASSVAGTGSGEQYF

v_call: TRBV4-1
clone_size: few
j_call: TRBJ1-5
d_call: -
cdr3_nt: TGCGCCAGCAGCCAATTCCATGATAGCAATCAGCCCCAGCATTTT
cdr3_aa: CASSQFHDSNQPQHF

v_call: TRBV2
clone_size: once
j_call: TRBJ1-5
d_call: -
cdr3_nt: TGTGCCAGCAGTGAATCAGAGAATCAGCCCCAGCATTTT
cdr3_aa: CASSESENQPQHF

v_call: TRBV7-7
clone_size: -
j_call: TRBJ2-3
d_call: -
cdr3_nt: TGTGCTAGCAGCTCAGGGTCCGGTACGCAGTATTTT
cdr3_aa: CASSSGSGTQYF

v_call: TRBV12-3/TRBV12-4
clone_size: few
j_call: TRBJ2-7
d_call: TRBD1
cdr3_nt: TGTGCCAGCAGTCCCAGGGGGATGGCTTCCTACGAGCAGTACTTC
cdr3_aa: CASSPRGMASYEQYF

v_call: TRBV28
clone_size: -
j_call: TRBJ1-1
d_call: -
cdr3_nt: TGTGCCAGCGCCCTGTTAAACACTGAAGCTTTCTTT
cdr3_aa: CASALLNTEAFF

v_call: TRBV18
clone_size: -
j_call: TRBJ1-4
d_call: -
cdr3_nt: TGTGCCAGCTCGCCGACGGGACGAAATGAAAAACTGTTTTTT
cdr3_aa: CASSPTGRNEKLFF

v_call: TRBV9
clone_size: few
j_call: TRBJ2-5
d_call: -
cdr3_nt: TGTGCCAGCAGCGTGGGGGTGACCGAAATAGAGACCCAGTACTTC
cdr3_aa: CASSVGVTEIETQYF

v_call: TRBV7-9
clone_size: few
j_call: TRBJ1-1
d_call: -
cdr3_nt: TGTGCCAGCAGCTTATCAGGGTCGAACACTGAAGCTTTCTTT
cdr3_aa: CASSLSGSNTEAFF

v_call: TRBV7-8
clone_size: -
j_call: TRBJ2-3
d_call: -
cdr3_nt: TGTGCCAGCAGCCCGGCTGTGGCAGATACGCAGTATTTT
cdr3_aa: CASSPAVADTQYF